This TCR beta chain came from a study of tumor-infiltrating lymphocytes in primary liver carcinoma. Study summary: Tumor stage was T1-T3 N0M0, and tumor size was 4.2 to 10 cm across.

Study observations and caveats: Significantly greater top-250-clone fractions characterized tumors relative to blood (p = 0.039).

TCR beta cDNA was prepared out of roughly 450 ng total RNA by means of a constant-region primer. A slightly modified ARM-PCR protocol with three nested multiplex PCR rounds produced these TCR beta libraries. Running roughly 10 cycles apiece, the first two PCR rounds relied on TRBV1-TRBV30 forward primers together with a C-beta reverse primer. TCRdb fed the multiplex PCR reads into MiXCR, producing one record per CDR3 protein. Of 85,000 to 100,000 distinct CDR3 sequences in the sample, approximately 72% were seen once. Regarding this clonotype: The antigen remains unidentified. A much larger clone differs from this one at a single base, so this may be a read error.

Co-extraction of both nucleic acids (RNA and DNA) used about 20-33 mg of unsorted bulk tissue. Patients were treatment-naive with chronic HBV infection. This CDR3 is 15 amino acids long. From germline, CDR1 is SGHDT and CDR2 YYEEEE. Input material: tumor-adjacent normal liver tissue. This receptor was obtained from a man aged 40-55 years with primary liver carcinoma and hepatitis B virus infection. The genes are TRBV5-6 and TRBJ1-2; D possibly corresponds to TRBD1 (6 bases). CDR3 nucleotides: TGTGCCAGCAGCTTGTTGAACAGGGCGGACTATGCCTACACCTTC. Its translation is CASSLLNRADYAYTF.